This entry lists 12 T cell receptor beta chains sequenced from one sample in a study of patients and donors after allogeneic stem cell transplantation. TCRdb itself ran the RT-PCR reads through MiXCR, one entry per CDR3 protein. The sample lists over 400,000 distinct CDR3 sequences, 16% seen once, with roughly 7% in the top ten. What was sequenced was blood, either unsorted or a sorted T cell fraction (not recorded which). The source of these receptors is a human donor who was either an allogeneic HSCT recipient or a stem cell or donor lymphocyte infusion donor (not recorded which). It is not recorded whose cells these are; they may come from a transplant donor.

This clonotype was seen many times. This chain joins TRBV6-6 and TRBJ2-1; D ambiguous. The length of the CDR3 is 13 residues. Per the germline V gene, CDR1 is MNHNY and CDR2 is SVGAGI (reference sequence). Between the trimmed V and J ends, which lost 2 bases and 6 bases, there was a span of 8 bases. Here the CDR3 reads CASSYPIVNEQFF. The CDR3 DNA sequence: TGTGCCAGCAGTTACCCTATTGTCAATGAGCAGTTCTTC.

The CDR3 is CAIISGLTYGYTF. For the CDR3, the DNA is TGTGCCATCATCTCGGGGCTTACCTATGGCTACACCTTC. The genes are TRBV10-3 and TRBJ1-2; the D gene is possibly TRBD1 (5 bases). Germline values: CDR1 ENHRY, CDR2 SYGVKD. The length of the CDR3 is 13 residues. With 7 bases removed from V and 4 bases from J, the gap between germline ends came to 13 bases.

This clonotype was counted at least ten times. V and J are TRBV7-9 and TRBJ1-1; the D is unclear. Germline CDR1 is SEHNR and CDR2 is FQNEAQ (reference sequence). Trimming removed 1 base at V and 5 bases at J, with 8 bases between. The CDR3 loop spans 13 amino acids. CDR3 in amino acids: CASSLGGLTEAFF. The CDR3 nucleotides read TGTGCCAGCAGCTTAGGGGGTTTGACTGAAGCTTTCTTT.

This chain connects TRBV6-2 or TRBV6-3 to TRBJ2-7, with 7 nucleotides matching TRBD1. Unmatched junction bases numbered 8, after V lost 6 bases and J lost 12 bases. Germline V lookup: CDR1 MNHEY, CDR2 SVGEGT. CDR3 length equals 11 residues. CDR3 residues: CASSRDRDVYF. The CDR3 DNA sequence: TGTGCCAGCAGCCGTGACAGGGATGTGTACTTC.

The chain links TRBV5-5 to TRBJ2-3; 9 positions match TRBD1. This CDR3 has 15 residues. V dropped 7 bases and J dropped 0; count of bases not matched to a gene: 6. Looked up from germline, CDR1 is SGHKS and CDR2 is YYEKEE (reference sequence). The CDR3 region is CASDYRGRSTDTQYF. DNA for the CDR3: TGTGCCAGCGACTACAGGGGGCGCAGCACAGATACGCAGTATTTT.

This chain connects TRBV3-1 to TRBJ2-1; D is unresolved. The CDR3 has 15 amino acids. V was clipped by 3 bases and J by 5 bases, with 14 bases between them. The germline V gene has CDR1 LGHDT and CDR2 YNNKEL (reference sequence). The CDR3 reads CASSQATRANNEQFF. In DNA, the CDR3 is TGTGCCAGCAGCCAGGCGACACGAGCTAACAATGAGCAGTTCTTC.

This clonotype was detected many times. V is TRBV20-1 and J is TRBJ1-1; no reliable D call. Germline CDR1 reads DFQATT; CDR2 reads SNEGSKA (reference sequence). The CDR3 is made up of 12 amino acids. Trimming took 3 bases from V and 2 from J, leaving 7 bases between them. The CDR3 DNA is TGCAGTGCTAGGAGGTCAAACACTGAAGCTTTCTTT. Protein sequence: CSARRSNTEAFF.

This clonotype was found a few times. The chain links TRBV18 to TRBJ1-5, with TRBD1 as a possible D gene (5 bases). CDR1 KGHSH and CDR2 LQKENI come from the germline V gene. The V and J ends lost 6 bases and 6 bases respectively, with 18 bases between them. CDR3 length equals 15 residues. CDR3 loop: CASSSGTDTTQPQHF. CDR3 coding DNA: TGTGCCAGCTCGTCCGGGACGGATACAACTCAGCCCCAGCATTTT.

In this sample, this clonotype turned up many times. This chain joins TRBV5-7 and TRBJ1-5; D uncertain. TRBV5-7 is annotated as an ORF whose role is uncertain. This CDR3 has 14 amino acids. Deletions cut 1 base from V and 5 bases from J, with 10 bases between. CDR3 coding DNA: TGTGCCAGCAGCTTGTATTCGGTATATCAGCCCCAGCATTTT. Translating gives CASSLYSVYQPQHF.

This clonotype was detected a few times. The chain links TRBV25-1 to TRBJ2-2; 10 nucleotides line up with TRBD2. CDR3 length: 16 residues. With V trimmed by 6 bases and J by 6 bases, 10 bases remained unmatched. Germline lookup yields CDR1 MGHDK and CDR2 SYGVNS. Here the CDR3 DNA reads TGTGCCAGCAGGAGGACTAGCGGCACCCGGGCCGGGGAGCTGTTTTTT. Translation gives CASRRTSGTRAGELFF.

The chain links TRBV5-5 to TRBJ2-1; possibly TRBD1 for D (6 bases). The length of the CDR3 is 15 residues. Trimming shortened V by 6 bases and J by 4 bases, and 17 bases separated the two germline ends. In germline, CDR1 is SGHKS, CDR2 YYEKEE (reference sequence). CDR3 nucleotide sequence: TGTGCCAGCAACACGGGACACTTAAGTTACAATGAGCAGTTCTTC. Translating it yields CASNTGHLSYNEQFF.

This clonotype has a handful of counts. The chain couples TRBV25-1 to TRBJ2-5, with 7 nucleotides matching TRBD2. This CDR3 has 13 amino acids. The germline V gene encodes CDR1 MGHDK and CDR2 SYGVNS. With 4 bases clipped from V and 3 bases from J, the junction kept 2 bases outside the gene matches. CDR3 DNA: TGTGCCAGCAGTGGAGCGGGAAAAGAGACCCAGTACTTC. Its translation is CASSGAGKETQYF.